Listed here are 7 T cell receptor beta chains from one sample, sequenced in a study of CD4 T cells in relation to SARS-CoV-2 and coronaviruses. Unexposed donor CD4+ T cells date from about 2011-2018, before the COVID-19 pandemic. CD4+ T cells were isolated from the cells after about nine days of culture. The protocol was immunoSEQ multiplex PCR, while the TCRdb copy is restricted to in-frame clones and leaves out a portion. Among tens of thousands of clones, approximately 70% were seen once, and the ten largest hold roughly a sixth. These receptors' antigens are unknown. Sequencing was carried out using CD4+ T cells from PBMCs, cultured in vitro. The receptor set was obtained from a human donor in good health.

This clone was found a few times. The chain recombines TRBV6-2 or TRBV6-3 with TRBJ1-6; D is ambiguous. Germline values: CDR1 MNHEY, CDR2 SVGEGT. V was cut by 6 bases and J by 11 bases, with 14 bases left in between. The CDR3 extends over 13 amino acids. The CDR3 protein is CASSPPTGAPLHF. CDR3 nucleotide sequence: TGTGCCAGCAGCCCACCTACTGGAGCACCCCTCCACTTT.

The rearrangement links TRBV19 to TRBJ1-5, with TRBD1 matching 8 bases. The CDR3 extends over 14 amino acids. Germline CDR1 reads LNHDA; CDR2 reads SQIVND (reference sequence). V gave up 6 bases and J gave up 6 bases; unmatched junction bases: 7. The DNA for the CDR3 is TGTGCCAGTAGAGTGGCAGGGGGCACTCAGCCCCAGCATTTT. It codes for CASRVAGGTQPQHF.

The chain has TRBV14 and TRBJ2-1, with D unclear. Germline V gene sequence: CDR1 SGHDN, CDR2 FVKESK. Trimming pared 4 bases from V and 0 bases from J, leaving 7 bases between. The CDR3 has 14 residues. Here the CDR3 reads CASSLSYSYNEQFF. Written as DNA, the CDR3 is TGTGCCAGCAGCCTAAGTTACTCCTACAATGAGCAGTTCTTC.

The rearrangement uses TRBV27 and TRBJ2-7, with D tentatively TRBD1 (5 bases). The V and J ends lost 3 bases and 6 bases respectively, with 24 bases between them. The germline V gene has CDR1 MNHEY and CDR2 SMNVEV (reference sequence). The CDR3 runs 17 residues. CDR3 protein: CASSFDHSLKGLREQYF. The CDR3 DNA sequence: TGTGCCAGCAGTTTCGATCATAGTCTTAAGGGGCTCCGCGAGCAGTACTTC.

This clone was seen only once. CDR3 coding DNA: TGTGCCAGCAGCCTGAAAGCGGGGGCGCTTCAGGATACGCAGTATTTT. Residues: CASSLKAGALQDTQYF. This chain links TRBV3-1 (or the pseudogene TRBV3-2) with TRBJ2-3; 8 bases map to TRBD2. This CDR3 has 16 amino acids. The V and J ends lost 4 bases and 6 bases, in that order; junction bases with no gene match: 12. CDR1 LGHDT and CDR2 YNNKEL come from the germline V gene (reference sequence).

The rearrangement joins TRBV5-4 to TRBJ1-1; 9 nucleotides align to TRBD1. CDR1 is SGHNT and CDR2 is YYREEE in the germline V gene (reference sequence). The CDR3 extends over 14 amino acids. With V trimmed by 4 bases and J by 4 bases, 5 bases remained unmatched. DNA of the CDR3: TGTGCCAGCAGCCTGGACAGGGGAGGCACTGAAGCTTTCTTT. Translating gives CASSLDRGGTEAFF.

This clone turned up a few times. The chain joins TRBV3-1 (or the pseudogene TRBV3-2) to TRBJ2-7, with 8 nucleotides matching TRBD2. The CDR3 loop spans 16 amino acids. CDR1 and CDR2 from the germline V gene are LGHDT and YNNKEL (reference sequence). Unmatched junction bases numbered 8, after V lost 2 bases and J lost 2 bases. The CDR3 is CASSQFASGSPYEQYF. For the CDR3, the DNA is TGTGCCAGCAGCCAATTTGCAAGCGGGAGCCCCTACGAGCAGTACTTC.